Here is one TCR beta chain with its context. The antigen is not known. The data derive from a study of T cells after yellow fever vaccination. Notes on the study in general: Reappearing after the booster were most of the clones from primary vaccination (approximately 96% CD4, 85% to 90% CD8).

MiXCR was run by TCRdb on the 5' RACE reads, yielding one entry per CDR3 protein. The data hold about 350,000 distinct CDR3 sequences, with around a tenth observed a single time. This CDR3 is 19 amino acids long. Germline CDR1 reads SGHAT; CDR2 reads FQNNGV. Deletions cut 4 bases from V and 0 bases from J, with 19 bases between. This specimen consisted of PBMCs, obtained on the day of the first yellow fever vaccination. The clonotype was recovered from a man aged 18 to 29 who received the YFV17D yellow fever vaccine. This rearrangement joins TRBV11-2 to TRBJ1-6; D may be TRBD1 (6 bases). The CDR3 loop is CASSWAGGAGSSYNSPLHF. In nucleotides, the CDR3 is TGTGCCAGCAGCTGGGCGGGGGGCGCCGGAAGCTCCTATAATTCACCCCTCCACTTT.